Listed here are 3 T cell receptor beta chains from one sample, sequenced in a study of CD8+ T cells in alopecia areata (dated by TCRdb to between 2018 and 2020). The sample's time point label, decoded: baseline before oral tofacitinib. The library was generated by the immunoSEQ multiplex PCR assay. RNA was extracted from all samples and reverse transcribed into cDNA as template for TCR sequencing. Imported from immuneACCESS, the table was reduced by TCRdb to in-frame sequences with V and J called. These copies leave out some clones; in studies compared against another copy, an unresolved V gene accounts for under half, and the cause of the remainder is not known. The sample records roughly 150,000 clones, more than 45% of which are singletons. Less than 20% of the sample rests with the top ten. The sequencing here drew on CD8+ T cells sorted from blood, taken at week 0. These receptors were collected from a human donor with alopecia areata.

The chain uses TRBV30 and TRBJ1-1; D call uncertain. The ends were cut back, 0 bases at V and 3 bases at J, with 8 bases in the middle. This CDR3 is 13 amino acids long. The germline V gene encodes CDR1 GTSNPN and CDR2 SVGIG (reference sequence). The CDR3 is CAWSVGGHTEAFF. The CDR3 DNA sequence: TGTGCCTGGAGTGTAGGAGGGCACACTGAAGCTTTCTTT.

In this sample, this clone turned up a few times. The rearrangement uses TRBV4-3 and TRBJ2-7, with 11 bases lining up with TRBD2. The CDR3 consists of 16 residues. CDR1 is LGHNA, CDR2 YSLEER, per germline. V was clipped by 0 bases and J by 4 bases; unmatched bases: 5. CDR3 nucleotides: TGCGCCAGCAGCCAAGATATAGCGGGGGGGCTATACGAGCAGTACTTC. As protein: CASSQDIAGGLYEQYF.

In its sample, this clone was seen a few times. The chain recombines TRBV9 with TRBJ2-7; D is ambiguous. The CDR3 is 15 residues long. V was trimmed by 4 bases and J by 5 bases, leaving 19 bases between them. Germline V lookup: CDR1 SGDLS, CDR2 YYNGEE. CDR3 nucleotides: TGTGCCAGCAGCCCCCGCATGGTGGCATCTAACGAGCAGTACTTC. Its protein product is CASSPRMVASNEQYF.